These T cell receptor beta chains were read from a single sample in a study of CD8 T cells in ankylosing spondylitis. TCRdb recomputed calls from the 5' RACE reads with MiXCR, one row per CDR3 protein. The sample lists around 440,000 distinct CDR3 sequences; about 15% were seen once. What was sequenced was blood, either unsorted or a sorted T cell fraction (not recorded which). The receptor source for this set is a male donor with ankylosing spondylitis. CDR3s include the opening cysteine and the closing phenylalanine or tryptophan. A D gene is named only where the DNA matches it firmly. A row's size may be missing; if present it is once, few, many or a size class.

V gene	clone size	J gene	D gene	CDR3 DNA	CDR3 protein
TRBV3-1	-	TRBJ2-5	-	TGTGCCAGCAGCCAATATTGGGGGTGGCAGTACTTC	CASSQYWGWQYF
TRBV12-3/TRBV12-4	many	TRBJ2-2	TRBD1	TGTGCCAGCACCAAATTGGACAGGGCCAACACCGGGGAGCTGTTTTTT	CASTKLDRANTGELFF
TRBV20-1	many	TRBJ2-5	-	TGCAGTGCTGAGAGCGTGGTCCAAGAGACCCAGTACTTC	CSAESVVQETQYF
TRBV18	few	TRBJ1-1	-	TGTGCCAGCTCACCGACTAACATGAACACTGAAGCTTTCTTT	CASSPTNMNTEAFF
TRBV7-2	-	TRBJ2-7	-	TGTGCCAGCAGCCTTAGACTAGAATCCCACGAGCAGTACTTC	CASSLRLESHEQYF
TRBV4-2	few	TRBJ1-4	TRBD1	TGTGCCAGCAGCCAAGAGCGGGGACAGGGGGCGGTGGAAAAACTGTTTTTT	CASSQERGQGAVEKLFF
TRBV12-3/TRBV12-4	-	TRBJ2-2	TRBD2	TGTGCCAGCAGCCCGGCGGCTAGCGGACTAAACACCGGGGAGCTGTTTTTT	CASSPAASGLNTGELFF
TRBV12-3/TRBV12-4	-	TRBJ2-5	-	TGTGCCAGCAGTGGGTTTGTCACCCAAGAGACCCAGTACTTC	CASSGFVTQETQYF
TRBV14	-	TRBJ2-2	-	TGTGCCAGCAGCCAAGTCCAGGGGAACACCGGGGAGCTGTTTTTT	CASSQVQGNTGELFF
TRBV6-1	-	TRBJ2-1	TRBD2	TGTGCCAGCGGAAGCGGGAGGGGGAATGAGCAGTTCTTC	CASGSGRGNEQFF
TRBV12-3/TRBV12-4	few	TRBJ1-6	-	TGTGCCAGCAGTTTAGGCGGACCGACGGCGGGAGCACCCCTCCACTTT	CASSLGGPTAGAPLHF
TRBV28	few	TRBJ2-7	TRBD2	TGTGCCAGCAGTACCACTAGCGGGAGGGCCGGGAACGAGCAGTACTTC	CASSTTSGRAGNEQYF
TRBV12-3/TRBV12-4	many	TRBJ2-7	TRBD1	TGTGCCAGCAGTCGTGTAGACAGGGGGCCCTACGAGCAGTACTTC	CASSRVDRGPYEQYF
TRBV18	few	TRBJ2-1	-	TGTGCCAGCTCACCCCTAGCTATCGGCCACAATGAGCAGTTCTTC	CASSPLAIGHNEQFF
TRBV28	few	TRBJ2-3	-	TGTGCCAGCAGTGTCACCGCCCTCAGTGCAGGGAGTACAGATACGCAGTATTTT	CASSVTALSAGSTDTQYF
TRBV10-3	many	TRBJ2-1	TRBD2	TGTGCCATCAGTGAGTTTCGGGAGGCGCAGTTCTTC	CAISEFREAQFF
TRBV5-1	few	TRBJ2-7	-	TGCGCCAGCAGCTTGGCCCCACAGGATCCCTACGAGCAGTACTTC	CASSLAPQDPYEQYF
TRBV5-1	-	TRBJ2-7	-	TGCGCCAGCAGCTTGGCGGTGGCGTATGGGTGGGAGCAGTACTTC	CASSLAVAYGWEQYF
TRBV12-3/TRBV12-4	few	TRBJ1-2	-	TGTGCCAGCAGTCCGAGAAAAACGATCGCTGGCTACACCTTC	CASSPRKTIAGYTF
TRBV4-1	-	TRBJ2-1	-	TGCGCCAGCAGCCAATTACCCCCGGAGACTAGGGGGACGGGTGAGCAGTTCTTC	CASSQLPPETRGTGEQFF
TRBV4-2	few	TRBJ1-4	TRBD1	TGTGCCAGCAGCAAACCGGGACAGCCTGAAAAACTGTTTTTT	CASSKPGQPEKLFF
TRBV15	-	TRBJ2-7	-	TGTGCCACCGGGGTACGAGGATCCTACGAGCAGTACTTC	CATGVRGSYEQYF
TRBV4-2	few	TRBJ2-6	TRBD2	TGTGCCAGCAGCCTCAAACTAGCGGGAGGACCTGGGGCCAACGTCCTGACTTTC	CASSLKLAGGPGANVLTF
TRBV12-3/TRBV12-4	-	TRBJ2-2	TRBD2	TGTGCCAGCAGTTTATCGGCGAGACTAGCGGGAGGATTGAACACCGGGGAGCTGTTTTTT	CASSLSARLAGGLNTGELFF
TRBV11-2	-	TRBJ1-2	TRBD1	TGTGCCAGCAGCTTGGACAGGGCAGGCTATGGCTACACCTTC	CASSLDRAGYGYTF